What follows are 8 T cell receptor beta chains derived from one specimen sequenced in a study of technical replicates of blood from a handful of donors. Profiled with immunoSEQ multiplex PCR; TCRdb holds only in-frame clones, not every one. The sample holds around 83,000 clones, 80% to 95% seen once. Specimen: T cells isolated from PBMCs. The receptors were gathered from a human donor in good health. Some clones in this sample may be carry-over from other donors' samples.

This sequence joins TRBV21-1 and TRBJ2-4; TRBD1 is taken as the D call from the table, unchecked against the DNA. TRBV21-1 is deemed a pseudogene. The CDR3 runs to 14 residues. The CDR3 region has the DNA TGTGCCAGCAGCAACGACAGGGTGGGGAACATTCAGTACTTC. It yields the protein CASSNDRVGNIQYF.

This rearrangement joins TRBV4-1 to TRBJ2-5; 7 bases agree with TRBD1. The ends lost 5 bases at V and 2 bases at J; junction bases unmatched: 2. CDR1 is MGHRA and CDR2 is YSYEKL in the germline V gene. CDR3 size: 13 residues. The CDR3 protein is CASSSTGQETQYF. The DNA for the CDR3 is TGCGCCAGCAGCTCGACAGGGCAAGAGACCCAGTACTTC.

V gene TRBV19 combines with J gene TRBJ1-5; tentative D call: TRBD1 (5 bases). The V end was cut by 7 bases, the J end by 0 bases, with 19 bases between. The CDR3 contains 17 residues. CDR1 LNHDA and CDR2 SQIVND come from the germline V gene (reference sequence). CDR3 in DNA: TGTGCCAGTATTCCGGGCAGGGTACTTCATAGCAATCAGCCCCAGCATTTT. Amino acids: CASIPGRVLHSNQPQHF.

In DNA, the CDR3 is TGTGCCAGCAGCTTAGCGGGACAGAATGGAAACACCATATATTTT. This sequence encodes CASSLAGQNGNTIYF. The chain joins TRBV7-2 to TRBJ1-3, with 7 bases aligning to TRBD1. The V and J ends lost 0 bases and 3 bases, in that order; junction bases with no gene match: 2. The germline V gene encodes CDR1 SGHTA and CDR2 FQGNSA. The CDR3 runs 15 residues.

V usage is TRBV5-6 and J usage is TRBJ1-1; D might be TRBD1 (5 bases). Germline CDR1 and CDR2: SGHDT and YYEEEE. This CDR3 contains 13 residues. Trimming left V 10 bases short and J 3 bases short, with 16 bases between. CDR3 DNA: TGTGCCTCCCGGGGCTCGGGGGACACTGAAGCTTTCTTT. Protein: CASRGSGDTEAFF.

The chain joins TRBV5-3 to TRBJ1-1, with D possibly matching TRBD1 (6 bases). TRBV5-3 is known as an ORF, though its function is uncertain. The ends were cut back, 4 bases at V and 0 bases at J, with 19 bases in the middle. This CDR3 has 17 amino acids. The CDR3 here is CARSLQQGTLMNTEAFF. The CDR3 DNA sequence: TGTGCCAGAAGCCTCCAGCAGGGGACCTTGATGAACACTGAAGCTTTCTTT.

This chain links TRBV20-1 with TRBJ2-5, with D possibly matching TRBD2 (6 bases). Between the trimmed V and J ends, which lost 3 bases and 7 bases, there was a span of 9 bases. CDR3 size: 11 residues. Germline V CDR1 and CDR2: DFQATT, SNEGSKA (reference sequence). The CDR3 sequence is CSASGSMTQYF. The CDR3 DNA reads as TGCAGTGCTAGCGGGAGCATGACCCAGTACTTC.

This clone occurred once. The rearrangement links TRBV11-2 to TRBJ1-1; D not certain. The CDR3 totals 16 residues. V lost 0 bases and J 5 bases, leaving 16 bases between the germline ends. Germline-derived CDR1 and CDR2 are SGHAT and FQNNGV. CDR3 in amino acids: CASSLERVPRGTEAFF. For the CDR3, the DNA is TGTGCCAGCAGCTTAGAAAGAGTCCCCCGGGGTACTGAAGCTTTCTTT.